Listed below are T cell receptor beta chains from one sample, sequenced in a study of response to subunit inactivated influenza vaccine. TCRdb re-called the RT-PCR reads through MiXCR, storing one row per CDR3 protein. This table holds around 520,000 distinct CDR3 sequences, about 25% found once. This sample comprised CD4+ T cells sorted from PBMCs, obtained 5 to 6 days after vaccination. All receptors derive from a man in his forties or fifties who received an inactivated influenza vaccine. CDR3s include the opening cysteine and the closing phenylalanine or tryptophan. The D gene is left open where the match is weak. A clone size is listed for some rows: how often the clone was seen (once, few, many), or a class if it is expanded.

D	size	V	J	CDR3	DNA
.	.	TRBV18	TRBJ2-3	CASSSFRGTKDTQYF	TGTGCCAGCTCATCCTTCCGGGGGACGAAAGATACGCAGTATTTT
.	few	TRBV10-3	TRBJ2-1	CAITGGSYNEQFF	TGTGCCATCACCGGGGGCTCCTACAATGAGCAGTTCTTC
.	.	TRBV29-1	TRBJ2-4	CSVELPGISIQYF	TGCAGCGTTGAACTCCCAGGAATAAGCATTCAGTACTTC
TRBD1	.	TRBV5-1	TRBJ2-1	CASSGGQGPYNEQFF	TGCGCCAGCAGCGGCGGACAGGGGCCCTACAATGAGCAGTTCTTC
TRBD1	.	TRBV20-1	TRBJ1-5	CSAPKGYKNWTGPDPNQPQHF	TGCAGTGCCCCAAAGGGCTATAAGAATTGGACAGGCCCTGATCCCAATCAGCCCCAGCATTTT
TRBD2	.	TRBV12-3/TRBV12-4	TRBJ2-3	CASSPSGGVTDTQYF	TGTGCCAGCAGTCCTAGCGGGGGGGTAACAGATACGCAGTATTTT
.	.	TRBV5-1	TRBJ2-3	CASSYRDPNTDTQYF	TGCGCCAGCAGCTACAGAGACCCAAACACAGATACGCAGTATTTT
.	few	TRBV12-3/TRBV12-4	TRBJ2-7	CAISWGGPDEQYF	TGTGCCATAAGTTGGGGGGGGCCCGACGAGCAGTACTTC
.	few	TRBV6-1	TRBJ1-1	CASRVRPTGAGVNTEAFF	TGTGCCAGCAGAGTCCGCCCAACCGGGGCCGGGGTAAACACTGAAGCTTTCTTT
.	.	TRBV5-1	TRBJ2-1	CASSSNPTGYNEQFF	TGCGCCAGCAGCTCCAATCCGACAGGATACAATGAGCAGTTCTTC
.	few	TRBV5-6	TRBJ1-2	CASSLYYLGSKNYGYTF	TGTGCCAGCAGCTTGTATTATTTAGGATCCAAGAACTATGGCTACACCTTC
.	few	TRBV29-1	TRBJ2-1	CSVDLRFSYNEQFF	TGCAGCGTTGATTTACGGTTCTCCTACAATGAGCAGTTCTTC
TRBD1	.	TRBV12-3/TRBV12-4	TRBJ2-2	CASSGQGATGELFF	TGTGCCAGCAGCGGACAGGGGGCGACCGGGGAGCTGTTTTTT
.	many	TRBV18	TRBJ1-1	CASSQDRNTEAFF	TGTGCCAGCTCACAAGACAGGAACACTGAAGCTTTCTTT
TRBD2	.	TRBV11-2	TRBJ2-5	CASSSLPNTGLAGGTQYF	TGTGCCAGCAGCTCTCTTCCCAACACGGGACTAGCGGGTGGGACCCAGTACTTC
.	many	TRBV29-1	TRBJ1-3	CSVEDGGNTIYF	TGCAGCGTTGAAGACGGGGGAAACACCATATATTTT
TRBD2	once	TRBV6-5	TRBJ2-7	CASSYSKSGRTYEQYF	TGTGCCAGCAGTTACTCGAAAAGCGGGAGGACCTACGAGCAGTACTTC
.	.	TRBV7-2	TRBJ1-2	CASSLFAVGTAGYTF	TGTGCCAGCAGCTTGTTTGCTGTAGGTACCGCTGGCTACACCTTC
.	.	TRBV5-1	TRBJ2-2	CASSGGGINTGELFF	TGCGCCAGCAGTGGAGGCGGGATCAACACCGGGGAGCTGTTTTTT
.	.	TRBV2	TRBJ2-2	CASSALAFGNTGELFF	TGTGCCAGCAGTGCCTTAGCATTTGGGAACACCGGGGAGCTGTTTTTT
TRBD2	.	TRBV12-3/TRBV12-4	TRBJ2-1	CASSFFGLAGPLNEQFF	TGTGCCAGCAGTTTCTTCGGCCTAGCGGGACCTCTTAATGAGCAGTTCTTC
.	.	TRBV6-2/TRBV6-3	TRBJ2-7	CASSYSGAFRPYEQYF	TGTGCCAGCAGTTACTCGGGGGCCTTCCGCCCCTACGAGCAGTACTTC
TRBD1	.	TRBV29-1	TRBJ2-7	CSARTGGTYEQYF	TGCAGCGCTCGGACAGGGGGAACCTACGAGCAGTACTTC
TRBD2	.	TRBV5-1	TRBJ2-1	CASSYPYSTSGSTNEQFF	TGCGCCAGCAGCTACCCATACTCGACTAGCGGGTCGACGAATGAGCAGTTCTTC
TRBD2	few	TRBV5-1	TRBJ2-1	CASSWGTSGIYNEQFF	TGCGCCAGCAGCTGGGGGACTAGCGGGATATACAATGAGCAGTTCTTC
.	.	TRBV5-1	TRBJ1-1	CASSNRQNTEAFF	TGCGCCAGCAGCAACCGACAGAACACTGAAGCTTTCTTT
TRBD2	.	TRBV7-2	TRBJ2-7	CASSLVGTSDYYEQYF	TGTGCCAGCAGCTTAGTCGGGACTAGCGATTACTACGAGCAGTACTTC
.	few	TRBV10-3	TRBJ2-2	CATSDGAQNTGELFF	TGTGCCACTTCTGATGGGGCACAAAACACCGGGGAGCTGTTTTTT
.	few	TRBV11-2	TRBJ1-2	CASSLAFQGNSYGYTF	TGTGCCAGCAGCTTAGCGTTCCAGGGTAATTCCTATGGCTACACCTTC
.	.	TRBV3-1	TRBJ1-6	CASRSRDGNSPLHF	TGTGCCAGCAGGTCCCGGGACGGTAATTCACCCCTCCACTTT
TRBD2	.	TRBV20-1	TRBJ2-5	CSASLAGGLGETQYF	TGCAGTGCTAGCCTAGCGGGAGGGCTTGGGGAGACCCAGTACTTC
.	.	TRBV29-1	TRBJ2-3	CSGGLTFADTQYF	TGCAGCGGGGGACTGACGTTCGCAGATACGCAGTATTTT
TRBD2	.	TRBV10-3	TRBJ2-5	CAISESTSRETQYF	TGTGCCATCAGTGAGTCGACTAGCAGGGAGACCCAGTACTTC
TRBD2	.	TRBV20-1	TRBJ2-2	CSARDGTMGVGELFF	TGCAGTGCTAGAGACGGGACTATGGGCGTCGGGGAGCTGTTTTTT
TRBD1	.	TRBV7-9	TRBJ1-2	CASSSYPGQGLNYGYTF	TGTGCCAGCAGCTCCTACCCGGGACAGGGACTTAACTATGGCTACACCTTC
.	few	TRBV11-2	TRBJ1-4	CASSLDPGGGEKLFF	TGTGCCAGCAGCTTGGACCCCGGAGGGGGTGAAAAACTGTTTTTT
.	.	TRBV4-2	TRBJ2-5	CASSQAQGAETQYF	TGTGCCAGCAGCCAAGCCCAGGGCGCCGAGACCCAGTACTTC
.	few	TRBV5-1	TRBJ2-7	CASSLDAGVDSEQYF	TGCGCCAGCAGCTTGGACGCAGGGGTAGATTCCGAGCAGTACTTC
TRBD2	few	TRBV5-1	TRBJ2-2	CASSKVGGDTGELFF	TGCGCCAGCAGCAAGGTCGGGGGGGACACCGGGGAGCTGTTTTTT
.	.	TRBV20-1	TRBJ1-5	CSAKLEGNQPQHF	TGCAGTGCTAAGCTGGAGGGCAATCAGCCCCAGCATTTT
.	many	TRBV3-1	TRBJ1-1	CASSRTVNTEAFF	TGTGCCAGCAGCCGGACAGTGAACACTGAAGCTTTCTTT
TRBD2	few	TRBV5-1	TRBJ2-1	CASSPVAAGQGEQFF	TGCGCCAGCAGCCCAGTAGCAGCGGGGCAAGGGGAGCAGTTCTTC
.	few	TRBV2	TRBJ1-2	CASSQEHYGYTF	TGTGCCAGCAGTCAGGAACACTATGGCTACACCTTC
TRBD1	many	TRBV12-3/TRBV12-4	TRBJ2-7	CASSYRGRHEQYF	TGTGCCAGCAGCTACAGGGGGCGGCACGAGCAGTACTTC
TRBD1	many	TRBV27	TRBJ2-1	CASSPRDSPYNEQFF	TGTGCCAGCAGTCCCCGGGACAGCCCCTACAATGAGCAGTTCTTC
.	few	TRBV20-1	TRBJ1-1	CSARVQGGNTEAFF	TGCAGTGCTAGAGTTCAGGGAGGCAACACTGAAGCTTTCTTT
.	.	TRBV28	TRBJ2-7	CASSFPGAEQYF	TGTGCCAGCAGTTTTCCCGGGGCCGAGCAGTACTTC
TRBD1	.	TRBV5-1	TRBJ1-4	CASSVTQGRGEKLFF	TGCGCCAGCAGCGTAACACAGGGGAGAGGGGAAAAACTGTTTTTT
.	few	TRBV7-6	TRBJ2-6	CASSLVEGRQSSGANVLTF	TGTGCCAGCAGCTTAGTCGAGGGAAGACAGAGCTCTGGGGCCAACGTCCTGACTTTC
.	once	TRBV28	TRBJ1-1	CASIGHAGGAFF	TGTGCCAGCATTGGGCACGCCGGGGGAGCTTTCTTT
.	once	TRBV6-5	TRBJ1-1	CASSYSRGRDKSNTEAFF	TGTGCCAGCAGTTACTCGAGGGGCAGGGATAAATCGAACACTGAAGCTTTCTTT
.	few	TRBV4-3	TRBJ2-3	CASSQEFSTDTQYF	TGCGCCAGCAGCCAAGAGTTTAGCACAGATACGCAGTATTTT
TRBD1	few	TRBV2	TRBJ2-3	CASSLPRTGRYTQYF	TGTGCCAGCAGTCTACCTAGGACAGGGAGGTATACGCAGTATTTT
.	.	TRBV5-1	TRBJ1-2	CASSLNGARVGYTF	TGCGCCAGCAGCTTGAATGGGGCAAGGGTTGGCTACACCTTC
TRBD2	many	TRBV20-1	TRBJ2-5	CSAREGGRQETQYF	TGCAGTGCTAGAGAGGGCGGGAGGCAAGAGACCCAGTACTTC
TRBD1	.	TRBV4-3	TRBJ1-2	CASSQADREYGYTF	TGCGCCAGCAGCCAAGCGGACAGGGAATATGGCTACACCTTC
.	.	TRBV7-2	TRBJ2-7	CASSWGPLSYEQYF	TGTGCCAGCAGCTGGGGACCCCTCAGTTACGAGCAGTACTTC
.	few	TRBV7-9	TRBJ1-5	CASSLEGGSQPQHF	TGCGCCAGCAGCTTGGAGGGGGGTAGTCAGCCCCAGCATTTT
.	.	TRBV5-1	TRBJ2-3	CASSSGDWDTQYF	TGCGCCAGCAGCTCTGGAGATTGGGATACGCAGTATTTT
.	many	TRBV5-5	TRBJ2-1	CASSSRPASYNEQFF	TGTGCCAGCAGCTCCCGCCCAGCTTCCTACAATGAGCAGTTCTTC